This is a list of T cell receptor beta chains from one sample in a study of CD8+CD57+ T cells in acquired aplastic anemia. TCRdb analysed the reads with MiXCR anew, one entry per CDR3 protein. The data contain about 190,000 distinct CDR3 sequences, less than 70% of them singletons. Sequencing was done on a sample of sorted CD4+, CD8+, or CD8+CD57+ T cells (not recorded which) from PBMCs. These receptors were collected from a human donor in good health, serving as a control. Each CDR3 is given with its conserved first and last residue. The D gene is left open where the match is weak. Rows may omit the clone size; those that give it use once, few, many or a size class.

j_call clone_size d_call v_call cdr3_nt cdr3_aa
TRBJ2-7 . . TRBV19 TGTGCCAGTAGTATCGTCCACGGAGTCTACGAGCAGTACTTC CASSIVHGVYEQYF
TRBJ2-1 few TRBD2 TRBV3-1 TGTGCCAGCAGCCTGCCGGGGGGGGGAAATGAGCAGTTCTTC CASSLPGGGNEQFF
TRBJ1-4 many TRBD1 TRBV6-6 TGTGCCAGCAGGGGGGACAGCGGGGAAAAACTGTTTTTT CASRGDSGEKLFF
TRBJ2-7 . TRBD2 TRBV10-3 TGTGCCATCAAGCACGCGGGGGGCTCCTACGAGCAGTACTTC CAIKHAGGSYEQYF
TRBJ2-5 once . TRBV25-1 TGTGCCAGTAGTATCCGACAGGCGGAGACCCAGTACTTC CASSIRQAETQYF
TRBJ2-3 . TRBD2 TRBV7-6 TGTGCCAGCAGCTTCCCTCTAGCGGGGGTTGTCAGCACAGATACGCAGTATTTT CASSFPLAGVVSTDTQYF
TRBJ2-7 . TRBD1 TRBV10-3 TGTGCCATTGGGACAGGGGACGAGCAGTACTTC CAIGTGDEQYF
TRBJ2-7 few TRBD2 TRBV5-1 TGCGCCAGCAGCCCGGGGACTAGCGGGTTCTACGAGCAGTACTTC CASSPGTSGFYEQYF
TRBJ1-1 . . TRBV19 TGTGCCAGTAGGTACTACACTGAAGCTTTCTTT CASRYYTEAFF
TRBJ1-2 . . TRBV25-1 TGTGCCAGCAGTGATCCCCCAGGCTACACCTTC CASSDPPGYTF
TRBJ1-2 . . TRBV28 TGTGCCAGCAGTTTGGCAAGTGGGGGTACCAACTATGGCTACACCTTC CASSLASGGTNYGYTF
TRBJ2-5 few . TRBV25-1 TGTGCCAGCAGTGCCAAAGAGACCCAGTACTTC CASSAKETQYF